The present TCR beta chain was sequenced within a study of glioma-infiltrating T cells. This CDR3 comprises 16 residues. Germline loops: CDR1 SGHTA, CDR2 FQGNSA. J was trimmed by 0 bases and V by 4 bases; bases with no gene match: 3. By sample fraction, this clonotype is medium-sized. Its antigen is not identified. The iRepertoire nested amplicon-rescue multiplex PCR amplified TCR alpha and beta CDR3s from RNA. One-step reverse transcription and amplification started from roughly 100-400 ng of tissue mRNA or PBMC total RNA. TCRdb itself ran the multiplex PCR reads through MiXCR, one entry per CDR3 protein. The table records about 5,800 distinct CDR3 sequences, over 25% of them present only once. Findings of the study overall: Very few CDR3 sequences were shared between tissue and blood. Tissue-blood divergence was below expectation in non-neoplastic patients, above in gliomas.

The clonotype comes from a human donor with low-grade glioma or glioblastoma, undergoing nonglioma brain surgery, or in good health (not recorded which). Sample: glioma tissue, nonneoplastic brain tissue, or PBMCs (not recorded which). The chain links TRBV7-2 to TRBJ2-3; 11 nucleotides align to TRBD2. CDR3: CASSSASGRSTDTQYF. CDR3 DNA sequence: TGTGCCAGCAGCTCGGCTAGCGGGAGGAGCACAGATACGCAGTATTTT.